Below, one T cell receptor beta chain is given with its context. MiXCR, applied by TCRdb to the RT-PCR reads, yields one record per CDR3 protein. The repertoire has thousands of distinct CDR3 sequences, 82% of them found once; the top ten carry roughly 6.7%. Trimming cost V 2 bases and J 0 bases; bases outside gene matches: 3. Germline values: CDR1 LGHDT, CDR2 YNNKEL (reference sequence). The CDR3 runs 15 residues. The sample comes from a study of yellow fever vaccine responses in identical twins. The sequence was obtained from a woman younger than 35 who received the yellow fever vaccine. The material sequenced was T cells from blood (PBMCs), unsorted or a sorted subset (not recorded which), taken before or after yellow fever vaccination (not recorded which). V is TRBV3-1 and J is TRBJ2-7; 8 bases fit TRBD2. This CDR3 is CASSQTSGSSYEQYF. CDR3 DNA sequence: TGTGCCAGCAGCCAAACTAGCGGAAGCTCCTACGAGCAGTACTTC.